One sample yielded the 12 T cell receptor beta chains listed below, sequenced in a study of blood T cell repertoires in COVID-19 (dated by TCRdb to between 2020 and 2021). Library method: the immunoSEQ multiplex PCR assay. TCRdb re-hosts the immuneACCESS table, in-frame sequences only. Its copies lack some clones; in the studies checked, an unresolved V gene accounts for under half of them, and the cause for the rest is not known. For this sample there are about 160,000 clones; over 70% appear just once. 2.8% of the sample comes from the top ten. Sequenced sample: peripheral blood. The receptors shown here come from a man aged 70 or older with acute or convalescent COVID-19.

The J gene is TRBJ1-3, the V gene TRBV5-1; D gene unclear. Trimming took off 2 bases at V and 0 bases at J, with 12 bases between the two ends. CDR1 is SGHRS and CDR2 is YFSETQ in the germline V gene. This CDR3 is 16 amino acids long. CDR3 sequence: CASSFTLQNSGNTIYF. DNA for the CDR3: TGCGCCAGCAGCTTTACATTACAAAACTCTGGAAACACCATATATTTT.

On this clone: Relative to the germline gene, one junction end is altered; a read error may explain this. This chain joins TRBV13 and TRBJ1-3; TRBD1 might be the D (5 bases). Germline-derived CDR1 and CDR2 are PRHDT and FYEKMQ (reference sequence). The CDR3 has 17 residues. CDR3: CASSIGDPGSSGNTIYF. The CDR3 DNA follows: TGTGCCAGCAGCATAGGGGATCCCGGGTCCTCTGGAAACACCATATATTTT.

The chain combines TRBV10-3 with TRBJ2-3; the D gene is possibly TRBD2 (7 bases). The CDR3 has 16 residues. The V and J ends lost 0 bases and 5 bases respectively, with 15 bases between them. In germline, CDR1 is ENHRY, CDR2 SYGVKD. The CDR3 protein is CAISESSRGGRDTQYF. In nucleotides, the CDR3 is TGTGCCATCAGTGAGTCGAGTAGGGGGGGGAGAGATACGCAGTATTTT.

The chain couples TRBV7-3 to TRBJ2-2; D remains ambiguous. Germline V CDR1 and CDR2: SGHTA, FQGTGA. V lost 5 bases, J lost 1 base, and 5 bases lay in between. The CDR3 contains 13 residues. The CDR3 reads CASSPRNTGELFF. For the CDR3, the DNA is TGTGCCAGCAGCCCCCGGAACACCGGGGAGCTGTTTTTT. The full variable domain, rest sourced from reference TRBV7-3 and TRBJ2-2, is GAGVSQTPSNKVTEKGKYVELRCDPISGHTALYWYRQSLGQGPEFLIYFQGTGAADDSGLPNDRFFAVRPEGSVSTLKIQRTERGDSAVYLCASSPRNTGELFFGEGSRLTVL.

V is TRBV28 and J is TRBJ1-4; TRBD1 aligns across 7 bases. Germline values: CDR1 MDHEN, CDR2 SYDVKM. This CDR3 has 17 amino acids. Losses at the gene ends were 5 bases for V and 4 bases for J; bases not matched to a gene: 13. The CDR3 nucleotides read TGTGCCAGCAGTCCGCCTCAGGGGGGACAGCTTAATGAAAAACTGTTTTTT. Translating gives CASSPPQGGQLNEKLFF.

This chain joins TRBV24-1 and TRBJ2-2; D is unclear. The CDR3 loop spans 16 amino acids. Germline CDR1 KGHDR, CDR2 SFDVKD. Trimming cost V 6 bases and J 4 bases, with 17 bases left between them. The CDR3: CATSSVLPGFTGELFF. The CDR3 coding sequence is TGTGCCACCAGTTCCGTCTTGCCAGGTTTCACCGGGGAGCTGTTTTTT.

This chain uses TRBV9 with TRBJ2-3; D is perhaps TRBD1 (6 bases). The ends were cut back, 2 bases at V and 0 bases at J, with 13 bases in the middle. Per germline, CDR1 SGDLS and CDR2 YYNGEE. This CDR3 has 16 residues. As DNA, the CDR3 is TGTGCCAGCAGCGTTAAGACAGGCGGGAGCACAGATACGCAGTATTTT. Amino acid sequence: CASSVKTGGSTDTQYF.

This chain links TRBV7-2 with TRBJ1-1; the match to TRBD1 covers 10 bases. The J segment lost 3 bases and the V segment lost 6 bases, leaving 16 bases of the junction unmatched. This CDR3 is built from 18 residues. From germline, CDR1 is SGHTA and CDR2 FQGNSA. The CDR3 nucleotides read TGTGCCAGCAGTTTCACGGGACAGGGGTCATTGGGGTACACTGAAGCTTTCTTT. It translates to CASSFTGQGSLGYTEAFF.

The chain carries TRBV11-2 and TRBJ1-3; no firm D call. Trimming pared 5 bases from V and 0 bases from J, leaving 14 bases between. Germline CDR1 and CDR2: SGHAT and FQNNGV. The CDR3 extends over 16 amino acids. The DNA for the CDR3 is TGTGCCAGCAGCCCTCGCATGGGAGGCTCTGGAAACACCATATATTTT. Protein sequence: CASSPRMGGSGNTIYF.

With respect to this clone: A much larger clone lies one base from this, so it may be a read error. V gene TRBV6-5 combines with J gene TRBJ1-2; 9 nucleotides line up with TRBD1. V dropped 6 bases and J dropped 4; count of bases not matched to a gene: 0. Germline loops: CDR1 MNHEY, CDR2 SVGAGI. This CDR3 is built from 12 residues. CDR3 sequence reads: CASRDRGYGYTF. DNA for the CDR3: TGTGCCAGCAGGGACAGGGGCTATGGCTACACCTTC.

The chain carries TRBV7-6 and TRBJ2-1, with D tentatively TRBD1 (5 bases). The ends were cut back, 2 bases at V and 10 bases at J, with 18 bases in the middle. Germline V gene sequence: CDR1 SGHVS, CDR2 FNYEAQ. This CDR3 has 15 amino acids. The CDR3 loop is CASSLFNQGQPEQFF. The CDR3 nucleotides read TGTGCCAGCAGCTTATTTAACCAGGGTCAACCAGAGCAGTTCTTC.

V is TRBV4-1 and J is TRBJ1-2; 7 bases map to TRBD1. The CDR3 is 16 residues long. Germline V gives CDR1 MGHRA, CDR2 YSYEKL. The trim removed 5 bases at V and 3 bases at J, leaving 12 bases unmatched. This CDR3 is CASSKIHRDRYYGYTF. CDR3 sequence (DNA): TGCGCCAGCAGCAAAATTCACCGGGACAGATACTATGGCTACACCTTC.